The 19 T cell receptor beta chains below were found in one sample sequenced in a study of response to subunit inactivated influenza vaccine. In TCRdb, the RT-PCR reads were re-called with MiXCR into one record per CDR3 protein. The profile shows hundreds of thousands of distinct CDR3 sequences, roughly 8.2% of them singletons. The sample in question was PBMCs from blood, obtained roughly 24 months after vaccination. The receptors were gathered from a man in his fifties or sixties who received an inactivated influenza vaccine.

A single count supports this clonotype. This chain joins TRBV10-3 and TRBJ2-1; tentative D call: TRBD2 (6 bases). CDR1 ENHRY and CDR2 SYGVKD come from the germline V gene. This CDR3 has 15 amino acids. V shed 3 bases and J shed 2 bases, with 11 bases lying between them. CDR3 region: CAISEMGGTYNEQFF. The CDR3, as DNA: TGTGCCATCAGTGAAATGGGGGGTACCTACAATGAGCAGTTCTTC.

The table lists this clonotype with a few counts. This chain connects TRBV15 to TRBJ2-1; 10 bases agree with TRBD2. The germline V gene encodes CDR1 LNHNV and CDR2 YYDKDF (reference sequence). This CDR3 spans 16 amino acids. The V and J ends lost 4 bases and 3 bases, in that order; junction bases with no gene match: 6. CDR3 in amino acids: CATSTFTSGDYNEQFF. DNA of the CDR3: TGTGCCACCAGCACCTTCACTAGCGGGGACTACAATGAGCAGTTCTTC.

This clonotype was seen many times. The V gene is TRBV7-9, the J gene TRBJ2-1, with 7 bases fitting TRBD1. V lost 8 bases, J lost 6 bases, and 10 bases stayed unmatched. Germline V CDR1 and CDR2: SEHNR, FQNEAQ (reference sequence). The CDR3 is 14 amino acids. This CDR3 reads CASQWDSWGNEQFF. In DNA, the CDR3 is TGTGCCAGCCAATGGGACAGCTGGGGCAATGAGCAGTTCTTC.

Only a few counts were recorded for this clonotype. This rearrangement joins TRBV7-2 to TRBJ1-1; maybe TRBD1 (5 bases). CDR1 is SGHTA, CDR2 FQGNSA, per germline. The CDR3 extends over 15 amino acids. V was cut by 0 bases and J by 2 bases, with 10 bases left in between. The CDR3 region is CASSLARRANTEAFF. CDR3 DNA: TGTGCCAGCAGCTTAGCGCGCAGGGCTAACACTGAAGCTTTCTTT.

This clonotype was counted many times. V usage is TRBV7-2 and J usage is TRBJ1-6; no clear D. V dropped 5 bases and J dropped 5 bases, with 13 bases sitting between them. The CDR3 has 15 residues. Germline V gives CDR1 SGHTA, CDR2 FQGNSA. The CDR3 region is CASSPGRANNSPLHF. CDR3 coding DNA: TGTGCCAGCAGCCCCGGGAGGGCTAATAATTCACCCCTCCACTTT. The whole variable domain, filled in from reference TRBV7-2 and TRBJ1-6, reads GAGVSQSPSNKVTEKGKDVELRCDPISGHTALYWYRQSLGQGLEFLIYFQGNSAPDKSGLPSDRFSAERTGGSVSTLTIQRTQQEDSAVYLCASSPGRANNSPLHFGNGTRLTVT.

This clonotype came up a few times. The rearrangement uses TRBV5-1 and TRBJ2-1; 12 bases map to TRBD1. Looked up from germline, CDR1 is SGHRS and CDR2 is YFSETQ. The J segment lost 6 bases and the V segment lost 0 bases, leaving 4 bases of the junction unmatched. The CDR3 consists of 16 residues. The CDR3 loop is CASSLGWDRGPNEQFF. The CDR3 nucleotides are TGCGCCAGCAGCTTGGGATGGGACAGGGGGCCCAATGAGCAGTTCTTC.

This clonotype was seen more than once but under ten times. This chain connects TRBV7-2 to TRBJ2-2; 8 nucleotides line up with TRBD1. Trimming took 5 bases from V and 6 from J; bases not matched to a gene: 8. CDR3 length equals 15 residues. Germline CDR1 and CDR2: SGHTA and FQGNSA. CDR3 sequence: CASSRGQGVAGELFF. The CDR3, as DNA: TGTGCCAGCAGCCGCGGACAGGGCGTTGCCGGGGAGCTGTTTTTT. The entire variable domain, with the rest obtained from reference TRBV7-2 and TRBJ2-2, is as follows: GAGVSQSPSNKVTEKGKDVELRCDPISGHTALYWYRQSLGQGLEFLIYFQGNSAPDKSGLPSDRFSAERTGGSVSTLTIQRTQQEDSAVYLCASSRGQGVAGELFFGEGSRLTVL.

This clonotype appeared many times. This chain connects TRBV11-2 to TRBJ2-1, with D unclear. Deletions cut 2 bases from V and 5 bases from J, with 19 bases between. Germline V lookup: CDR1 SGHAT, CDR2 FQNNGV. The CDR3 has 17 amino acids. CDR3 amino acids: CASSLPTRYNKNNEQFF. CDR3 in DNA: TGTGCCAGCAGCTTACCAACCCGGTACAATAAGAACAATGAGCAGTTCTTC. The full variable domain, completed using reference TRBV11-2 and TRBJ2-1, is EAGVAQSPRYKIIEKRQSVAFWCNPISGHATLYWYQQILGQGPKLLIQFQNNGVVDDSQLPKDRFSAERLKGVDSTLKIQPAKLEDSAVYLCASSLPTRYNKNNEQFFGPGTRLTVL.

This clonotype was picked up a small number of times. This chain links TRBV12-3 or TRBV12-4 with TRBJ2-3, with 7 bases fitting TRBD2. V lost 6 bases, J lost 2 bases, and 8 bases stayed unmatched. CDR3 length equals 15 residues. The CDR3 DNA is TGTGCCAGCAGATTATGGGCGGGAGTCACAGATACGCAGTATTTT. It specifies CASRLWAGVTDTQYF.

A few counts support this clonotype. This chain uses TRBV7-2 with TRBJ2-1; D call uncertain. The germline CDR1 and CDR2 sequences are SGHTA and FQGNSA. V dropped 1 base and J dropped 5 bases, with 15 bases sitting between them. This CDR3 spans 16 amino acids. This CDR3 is CASSLERTLVHNEQFF. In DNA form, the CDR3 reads TGTGCCAGCAGCTTAGAGAGGACCCTGGTCCACAATGAGCAGTTCTTC.

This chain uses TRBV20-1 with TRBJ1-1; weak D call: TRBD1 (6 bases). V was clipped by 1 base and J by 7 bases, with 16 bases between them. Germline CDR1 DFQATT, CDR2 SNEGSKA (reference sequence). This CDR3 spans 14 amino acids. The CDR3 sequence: CSARVRGALNEAFF. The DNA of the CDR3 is TGCAGTGCTAGAGTGCGGGGGGCGCTTAATGAAGCTTTCTTT.

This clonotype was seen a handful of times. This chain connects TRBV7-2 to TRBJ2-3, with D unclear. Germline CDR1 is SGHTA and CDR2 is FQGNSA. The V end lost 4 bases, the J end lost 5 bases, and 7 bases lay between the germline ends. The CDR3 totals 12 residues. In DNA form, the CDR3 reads TGTGCCAGCAGCTCAATCTTAGATACGCAGTATTTT. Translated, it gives CASSSILDTQYF.

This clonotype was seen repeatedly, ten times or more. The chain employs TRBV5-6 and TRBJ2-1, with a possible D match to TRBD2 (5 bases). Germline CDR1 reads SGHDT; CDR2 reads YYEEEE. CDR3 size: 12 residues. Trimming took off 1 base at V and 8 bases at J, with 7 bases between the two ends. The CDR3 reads CASSLWEYEQFF. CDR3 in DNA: TGTGCCAGCAGCTTGTGGGAGTATGAGCAGTTCTTC. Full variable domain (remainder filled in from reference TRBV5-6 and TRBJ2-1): DAGVTQSPTHLIKTRGQQVTLRCSPKSGHDTVSWYQQALGQGPQFIFQYYEEEERQRGNFPDRFSGHQFPNYSSELNVNALLLGDSALYLCASSLWEYEQFFGPGTRLTVL.

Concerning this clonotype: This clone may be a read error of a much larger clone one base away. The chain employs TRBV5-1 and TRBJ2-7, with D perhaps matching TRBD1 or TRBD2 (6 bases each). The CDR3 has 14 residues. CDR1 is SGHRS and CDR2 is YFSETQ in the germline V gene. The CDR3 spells CASSPGAGFNEQHF. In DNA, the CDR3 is TGCGCCAGCAGCCCGGGGGCAGGGTTCAACGAGCAGCACTTC.

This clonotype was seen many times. The CDR3 DNA reads TGTGCCAGCTCACCTTGGGTGACAGGGGACGGCGAGCAGTACTTC. Protein sequence: CASSPWVTGDGEQYF. The chain combines TRBV18 with TRBJ2-7; 8 bases line up with TRBD1. The V gene's germline CDR1 is KGHSH and CDR2 LQKENI. J lost 6 bases, V lost 3 bases, and 10 bases had no gene match. The CDR3 runs to 15 residues.

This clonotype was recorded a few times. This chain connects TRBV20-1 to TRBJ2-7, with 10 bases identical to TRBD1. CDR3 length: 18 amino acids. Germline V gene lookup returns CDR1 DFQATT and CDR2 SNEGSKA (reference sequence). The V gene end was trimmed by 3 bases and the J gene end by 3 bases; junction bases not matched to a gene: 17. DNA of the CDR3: TGCAGTGCTAGTGAATCCGGGACAGGGGTGGAAAAAATCTACGAGCAGTACTTC. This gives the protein CSASESGTGVEKIYEQYF.

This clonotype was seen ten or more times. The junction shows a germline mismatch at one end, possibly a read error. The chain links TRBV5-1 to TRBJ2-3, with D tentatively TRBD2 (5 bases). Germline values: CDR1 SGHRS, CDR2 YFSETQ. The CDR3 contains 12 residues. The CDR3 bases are TGTGCCAGCAGTCCGGGGTTGGATACGCAGTATTTT. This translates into CASSPGLDTQYF.

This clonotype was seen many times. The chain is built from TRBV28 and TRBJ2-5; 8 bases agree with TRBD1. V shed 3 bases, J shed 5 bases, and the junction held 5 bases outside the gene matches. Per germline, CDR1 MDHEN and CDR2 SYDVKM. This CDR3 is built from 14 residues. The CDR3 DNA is TGTGCCAGCAGTTTCCTGACAGGGGATGAGACCCAGTACTTC. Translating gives CASSFLTGDETQYF.

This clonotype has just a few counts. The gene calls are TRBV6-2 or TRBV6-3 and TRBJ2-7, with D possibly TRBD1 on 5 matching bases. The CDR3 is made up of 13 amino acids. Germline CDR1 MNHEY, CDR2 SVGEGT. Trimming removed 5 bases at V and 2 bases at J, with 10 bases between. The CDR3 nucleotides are TGTGCCAGCAGTAAGACAGAGACCTACGAGCAGTACTTC. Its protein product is CASSKTETYEQYF.